Reported below is one T cell receptor beta chain. This sample stems from a study of blood T cell repertoires in COVID-19. The protocol was immunoSEQ multiplex PCR, while the TCRdb copy is restricted to in-frame clones and leaves out a portion. The sample includes 400,000 to 550,000 clones, 85% to 90% of them seen just once. The CDR3 has 15 residues. Per germline, CDR1 SGHAT and CDR2 FQNNGV. Deletions cut 3 bases from V and 7 bases from J, with 19 bases between. The receptor was derived from a woman aged 25 to 45 with acute or convalescent COVID-19. The V and J genes are TRBV11-2 and TRBJ2-7; perhaps TRBD1 as D (5 bases). The sample was peripheral blood. The CDR3 nucleotides are TGTGCCAGCAGCTTTGAGCCCAGGGAATTGGGGGAGCAGTACTTC. Residues: CASSFEPRELGEQYF.